This T cell receptor (beta chain) was profiled in a study of blood T cell repertoires in COVID-19. Study-wide background: T cells, B-cell-depleted T cells, or PBMCs supplied cDNA or gDNA.

Seattle's cohort entered during active infection and was followed longitudinally. Using immunoSEQ multiplex PCR, the repertoire was profiled, and TCRdb retains in-frame clones only, with some absent. Seen here are approximately 170,000 clones, around 84% observed once, and the top ten hold about 14%. The source of this sequence is a woman in her 70s with COVID-19, enrolled during active disease. Specimen: peripheral blood.

In DNA form, the CDR3 reads TGTGCCAGCAGCCAAGGGGTCGCGGGAGGCGTAGACGAGCAGTACTTC. Translating gives CASSQGVAGGVDEQYF. V is TRBV14 and J is TRBJ2-7; 8 bases line up with TRBD2. The CDR3 is 16 amino acids. CDR1 is SGHDN and CDR2 is FVKESK in the germline V gene. After removal of 1 base from V and 5 bases from J, the junction contained 10 bases not matched to a gene.